This TCR beta chain originates from a study of T-cell memory formation after mild COVID-19. Study summary: Clusters were largely donor specific.

V lost 3 bases to trimming and J lost 0 bases; unmatched junction nucleotides: 6. This CDR3 is 17 amino acids long. Germline V gene data show CDR1 as SGHNT and CDR2 as YYREEE (reference sequence). From the 5' RACE reads, TCRdb called clonotypes with MiXCR, one entry per CDR3 protein. The table shows just over 200,000 distinct CDR3 sequences, with around 9.1% occurring only once. This clonotype showed up just a few times. The sample consisted of PBMCs or a T cell subset sorted from them (not recorded which). The source of this sequence is a man aged 18 to 35 who had mild COVID-19 (a few samples of this study predate the infection). Cell type and time point are not known. The chain carries TRBV5-4 and TRBJ1-6; 7 bases map to TRBD1. CDR3 residues: CASSSLTGSSYNSPLHF. The CDR3 DNA reads as TGTGCCAGCAGCTCGCTGACAGGGAGCTCCTATAATTCACCCCTCCACTTT. Variable domain in full (rest from reference TRBV5-4 and TRBJ1-6): ETGVTQSPTHLIKTRGQQVTLRCSSQSGHNTVSWYQQALGQGPQFIFQYYREEENGRGNFPPRFSGLQFPNYSSELNVNALELDDSALYLCASSSLTGSSYNSPLHFGNGTRLTVT.